These T cell receptor beta chains were read from a single sample in a study of shared clonotypes between healthy human individuals. The assay was immunoSEQ multiplex PCR, and TCRdb's table has in-frame clones only and misses some. The sample lists 1.5 million to 2.5 million clones, about 95% occurring once. Sequencing was carried out using naive CD8+ T cells sorted from blood. The receptors stem from a young man in good health. Each CDR3 is given with its conserved first and last residue. The D gene is left open where the match is weak. The listing skips clone size in some rows; elsewhere it reads once, few, many or a size class.

clone_size	v_call	d_call	j_call	cdr3_aa	cdr3_nt
NA	TRBV5-5	NA	TRBJ2-2	CASSLGQSGVWTGELFF	TGTGCCAGCAGCTTGGGTCAATCAGGGGTTTGGACCGGGGAGCTGTTTTTT
NA	TRBV10-3	NA	TRBJ2-7	CASGFSYEQYF	TGTGCCAGTGGCTTCTCCTACGAGCAGTACTTC
NA	TRBV19	NA	TRBJ2-2	CASSPRGPGTGELFF	TGTGCCAGTAGTCCTCGGGGGCCCGGCACCGGGGAGCTGTTTTTT
NA	TRBV23-1	NA	TRBJ1-4	CASSQFPPRQRGMEKLFF	TGCGCCAGCAGTCAATTCCCACCTAGACAGCGGGGTATGGAAAAACTGTTTTTT
NA	TRBV5-5	NA	TRBJ2-7	CASSYLQGSEQYF	TGTGCCAGCAGTTACCTTCAGGGAAGCGAGCAGTACTTC
NA	TRBV6-1	NA	TRBJ2-7	CASSERLWTAAYEQYF	TGTGCCAGCAGTGAAAGGCTGTGGACAGCGGCCTACGAGCAGTACTTC
NA	TRBV7-2	NA	TRBJ2-7	CASSPLGGSYEQYF	TGTGCCAGCAGCCCCCTGGGTGGCTCCTACGAGCAGTACTTC
NA	TRBV4-1	NA	TRBJ2-7	CASSQGGQPSVYF	TGCGCCAGCAGCCAAGGCGGGCAACCGAGCGTATACTTC
NA	TRBV18	NA	TRBJ2-2	CASSPDTGELFF	TGTGCCAGCTCACCGGACACCGGGGAGCTGTTTTTT
NA	TRBV5-5	NA	TRBJ2-7	CASSLRYGWEQYF	TGTGCCAGCAGCTTGAGGTATGGTTGGGAGCAGTACTTC
NA	TRBV11-2	NA	TRBJ2-3	CASSLPGETDTQYF	TGTGCCAGCAGCTTACCGGGTGAAACAGATACGCAGTATTTT
once	TRBV27	TRBD1	TRBJ1-5	CASSSTGAGQPQHF	TGTGCCAGCAGTTCAACAGGGGCTGGGCAGCCCCAGCATTTT